What follows is one T cell receptor beta chain and its context. Its antigen remains unidentified. PCR was performed using 60 Vbeta and 13 Jbeta primers. TCRdb's copy holds only in-frame clones and misses some; the assay was immunoSEQ multiplex PCR. The sample shows tens of thousands of clones, roughly 80% of them seen only once. This sample is part of a study of cytomegalovirus exposure and HLA in healthy donors. Study-wide results and limits: A later look showed TCR association rates differing by HLA locus, highest for DRB1 and lowest for HLA-C. In a later analysis, an Asian-associated ancestry cluster reportedly showed fewer N-insertions than the roughly 710-donor mean. Most TCR sequences were rare, but some public TCRs occurred in many donors. In an earlier analysis, in some 500 donors, most V segments appeared productive either ~90% or ~30% of the time.

This TCR was recovered from a middle-aged woman in good health and CMV-seropositive. Sequenced sample: PBMCs.

The CDR3 DNA is TGTGCCAGCAGCCAAGAGTCTTTATCTTACGAGCAGTACTTC. It encodes CASSQESLSYEQYF. The genes are TRBV14 and TRBJ2-7; D is undetermined. V shed 0 bases and J shed 4 bases, with 10 bases lying between them. Germline V gives CDR1 SGHDN, CDR2 FVKESK. CDR3 length: 14 residues.